This entry describes one TCR beta chain. This clonotype was counted only a few times. Its cognate antigen has yet to be identified. Base qualities are not at hand, and no much larger clone is one base apart. This sample stems from a study of vaccination and CD4 T cells after COVID-19 (dated 2022 in TCRdb). A note on the overall study: Every convalescent patient had a positive nasal swab PCR test for SARS-CoV-2, with mild disease in nine patients and severe disease in one. Six males and four females were included in the convalescent cohort, with two Hispanic individuals, seven Caucasians, two Asians and one multiracial person represented. Participants got two doses of the Pfizer-BioNTech BNT162b2 vaccine (n=8) or two doses of the Moderna mRNA-1273 vaccine (n=2). Post-vaccine blood samples were obtained a median of around 74 days after the second vaccine dose, with a range of about 14 to 241 days. The spike-specific CD4+ TCR repertoire was compared before and after mRNA vaccination in 10 to 11 COVID-19 convalescent patients and a few infection-naive healthy vaccine recipients. For three convalescent patients, samples were collected at an early post-vaccination timepoint (day 14) as well as at a late post-vaccination timepoint (days 161 to 241). Post-COVID blood samples were collected from convalescent patients a median of around 100 days after diagnosis, with a range of about 35 to 161 days.

The CDR3 covers 13 residues, taking in both the cysteine and the phenylalanine. Left in the record is the CDR3 DNA by itself, 39 bases read in frame from the first base. CDR1 and CDR2 are drawn from the germline V gene (reference sequence): LNHDA, SQIVND. At the junction V is shortened by 7 bases and J by 1 base, with 7 bases in between. The full study reports these points: Among convalescent patients, a median around 86% of the SARS-CoV-2-reactive clones seen after vaccination appeared only after vaccination, which suggests priming specific to the vaccine. Of the vaccine-specific clones found in convalescent patients, nearly all (304 of 307) were mono-reactive for SARS-CoV-2 spike instead of being cross-reactive with common cold coronaviruses. The study included relatively few convalescent patients and did not analyze early timepoints after natural infection. The median number of SARS-CoV-2-reactive clonotypes rose from under 25 after infection to roughly 40 after vaccination, but the change was not significant.

This specimen's time point label, interpreted: late sampling 161 to 241 days after vaccination in three convalescent patients. The positive SARS-CoV-2 PCR tests of the convalescent patients were dated from March to December 2020, before the Alpha, Beta and Delta variants emerged in the United States. Ficoll-Paque Plus gradient centrifugation was used to isolate PBMCs from whole blood, and the isolated PBMCs were then either used fresh or cryopreserved at -140C. The receptor library was made with PCR. The listed sequencing device is Illumina iSeq 100. The paper's data handling went like this. Non-productive sequences were removed, and CDR3s not starting with C, not ending with F or W, or shorter than 7 amino acids were discarded. CDR3 homology was assessed with Levenshtein distances (stringdist) and unrooted phylogenetic trees (ape) in R version 3.6.1. In TCRdb, the public reads were trimmed at Q25 with fastp and aligned with MiXCR, with productive beta chains retained. Merged by CDR3 protein, the rows form single entries marked with the most common genes and DNA. The V and J calls come from TCRdb's annotation, not from the publication. This sample holds tens of thousands of distinct CDR3 sequences; about 50% were observed only once. The ten largest clones represent 5.5% to 7% of the sample.

This TCR derives from a human donor who had recovered from COVID-19. Sequencing was performed on CD4+ T cells from blood, taken about 7 months after SARS-CoV-2 vaccination. The chain couples TRBV19 to TRBJ2-2; a tentative D match to TRBD1 spans 6 bases. The nucleotides read TGTGCCAGTACAGGGGTGAACACCGGGGAGCTGTTTTTT. Protein translation: CASTGVNTGELFF.